Following are 4 T cell receptor beta chains from one sample sequenced in a study of metastatic and nonmetastatic thyroid tumors (dated by TCRdb to the early 2020s). None of the patients had been given any treatment before thyroid surgery. The library was obtained by PCR. The sequencer listed for this sample is Illumina HiSeq 4000. TCRdb reprocessed the public reads (quality trimming at Q25 with fastp, clone calling with MiXCR) and kept in-frame beta chains. This sample lists about 21,000 clones; 25% to 30% were detected once. The top ten constitute 8% to 11% of the sample. The sequenced sample consisted of tumor tissue. The receptor source for this set is a female donor with papillary thyroid cancer or a benign thyroid nodule (not recorded which). Some clones in this sample may be carry-over from other donors' samples.

Ten or more counts support this clone. CDR3 DNA: TGTGCCAGCAGTGGGGACCCGGGACTAGCGGGAGGGGGAGAGACCCAGTACTTC. It codes for CASSGDPGLAGGGETQYF. The V and J genes are TRBV2 and TRBJ2-5; 16 bases agree with TRBD2. CDR3 length equals 18 residues. Germline V gene lookup returns CDR1 SNHLY and CDR2 FYNNEI. V shed 4 bases, J shed 4 bases, and the junction held 9 bases outside the gene matches. Based on the CDR3 plus reference TRBV2 and TRBJ2-5, the full variable domain is EPEVTQTPSHQVTQMGQEVILRCVPISNHLYFYWYRQILGQKVEFLVSFYNNEISEKSEIFDDQFSVERPDGSNFTLKIRSTKLEDSAMYFCASSGDPGLAGGGETQYFGPGTRLLVL.

This chain uses TRBV7-9 with TRBJ2-1; D is possibly TRBD1 (5 bases). In germline, CDR1 is SEHNR, CDR2 FQNEAQ (reference sequence). Trimming stripped 2 bases from V and 8 bases from J, with 13 bases between. The CDR3 runs 14 residues. CDR3 in DNA: TGTGCCAGCAGCTTAACAGGCATTGGGTATGAGCAGTTCTTC. This encodes CASSLTGIGYEQFF.

The table lists this clone with a few counts. The CDR3 region has the DNA TGTGCCAGCAGTTACCTCGGCAGGGGCTACACCTTC. This codes for CASSYLGRGYTF. The chain carries TRBV6-2 or TRBV6-3 and TRBJ1-2, with D unclear. CDR3 length: 12 amino acids. Germline V gene lookup returns CDR1 MNHEY and CDR2 SVGEGT. Trimming removed 2 bases from V and 8 bases from J, with 9 bases in between.

The CDR3 bases are TGTGCCAGCAGTTCCAGGGTTCCCTATGGCTACACCTTC. Translation gives CASSSRVPYGYTF. The chain has TRBV12-3 or TRBV12-4 and TRBJ1-2; D may be TRBD1 (5 bases). Trimming took off 4 bases at V and 4 bases at J, with 10 bases between the two ends. There are 13 residues in the CDR3.